One and the same sample provided the 11 T cell receptor beta chains below, sequenced in a study of blood T cell repertoires in COVID-19. Only in-frame clones appear in the TCRdb table, and some are missing; sequencing was by immunoSEQ multiplex PCR. The top ten hold 1.8% of the sample, which has tens of thousands of clones, around four fifths seen once. Sequencing was performed on peripheral blood. The receptors were sampled from a woman aged 55-75 years with acute or convalescent COVID-19.

The table lists this clone with a few counts. The chain couples TRBV3-1 (or the pseudogene TRBV3-2) to TRBJ2-2, with D hard to call. The CDR3 covers 13 residues. The germline gives CDR1 LGHDT, CDR2 YNNKEL (reference sequence). Trimming took 1 base from V and 7 from J, leaving 7 bases between them. CDR3 in DNA: TGTGCCAGCAGCCAAGCAACTCTCGGGGAGCTGTTTTTT. The encoded protein is CASSQATLGELFF.

V and J are TRBV7-8 and TRBJ2-1, with 11 positions matching TRBD2. Germline V gene data show CDR1 as SGHVS and CDR2 as FQNEAQ. The CDR3 contains 15 residues. V lost 5 bases to trimming and J lost 10 bases; unmatched junction nucleotides: 10. DNA for the CDR3: TGTGCCAGCAGCGCGGGCCGGAGACTAGCGGGGGAGCAGTTCTTC. Translating gives CASSAGRRLAGEQFF.

The V and J genes are TRBV6-6 and TRBJ1-2; 10 bases are a match to TRBD1. V shed 7 bases and J 6 bases; nucleotides not matched to a gene: 11. The CDR3 is 15 residues long. Germline assignment: CDR1 MNHNY and CDR2 SVGAGI (reference sequence). CDR3 residues: CASTTRDRGLNGYTF. The CDR3 nucleotides read TGTGCCAGCACCACACGGGACAGGGGCTTAAATGGCTACACCTTC.

Written as DNA, the CDR3 is TGTGCCAGCAGCTTTGCGACAGGGGAGACCTACGAGCAGTACTTC. It translates to CASSFATGETYEQYF. The chain has TRBV11-2 and TRBJ2-7; 8 nucleotides line up with TRBD1. V lost 3 bases, J lost 2 bases, and 6 bases stayed unmatched. Germline CDR1 reads SGHAT; CDR2 reads FQNNGV. The CDR3 consists of 15 residues.

The rearrangement uses TRBV18 and TRBJ1-4; the D is unclear. V lost 3 bases, J lost 8 bases, and 10 bases lay in between. The CDR3 runs 13 residues. In germline, CDR1 is KGHSH, CDR2 LQKENI. CDR3 coding DNA: TGTGCCAGCTCACCCGACACCTTAGAAAAACTGTTTTTT. Translation: CASSPDTLEKLFF.

The rearrangement joins TRBV6-5 to TRBJ1-1, with D possibly being TRBD1 (5 bases). Deletions cut 8 bases from V and 5 bases from J, with 18 bases between. The CDR3 loop spans 14 amino acids. The germline V gene encodes CDR1 MNHEY and CDR2 SVGAGI. CDR3 region: CASRTGGRETEAFF. CDR3 sequence (DNA): TGTGCCAGCCGCACGGGGGGGAGGGAGACTGAAGCTTTCTTT.

V and J are TRBV4-2 and TRBJ2-2; TRBD2 might be the D (6 bases). The V end lost 8 bases, the J end lost 1 base, and 11 bases lay between the germline ends. Germline loops: CDR1 LGHNA, CDR2 YNFKEQ. This CDR3 has 14 residues. CDR3 sequence (DNA): TGTGCCAGCCAGAGGGAGGAGAACACCGGGGAGCTGTTTTTT. Amino acids: CASQREENTGELFF.

This chain joins TRBV24-1 and TRBJ2-2; 7 bases fit TRBD2. The CDR3 runs to 13 residues. V was pared by 10 bases and J by 7 bases, with 8 bases of the junction left unmatched. CDR1 is KGHDR and CDR2 is SFDVKD in the germline V gene. The CDR3 nucleotides read TGTGCCACGCGGGGGAATCGTGGCGGGGAGCTGTTTTTT. This gives the protein CATRGNRGGELFF.

The chain recombines TRBV28 with TRBJ1-5; 7 bases fit TRBD1. CDR1 and CDR2 from the germline V gene are MDHEN and SYDVKM. J was trimmed by 1 base and V by 2 bases; bases with no gene match: 11. The length of the CDR3 is 18 residues. The CDR3 reads CASSLKQGKEGSNQPQHF. The CDR3 region has the DNA TGTGCCAGCAGTTTAAAACAGGGGAAAGAAGGCAGCAATCAGCCCCAGCATTTT.

This chain joins TRBV30 and TRBJ2-4; 12 positions match TRBD2. Germline V gene sequence: CDR1 GTSNPN, CDR2 SVGIG (reference sequence). The CDR3 spans 17 residues. V shed 1 base, J shed 0 bases, and the junction held 4 bases outside the gene matches. The CDR3 region has the DNA TGTGCCTGGAGTGGAGGACTAGCGGGACTAGCCAAAAACATTCAGTACTTC. Translating it yields CAWSGGLAGLAKNIQYF. The complete variable domain, with remaining parts taken from reference TRBV30 and TRBJ2-4, reads SQTIHQWPATLVQPVGSPLSLECTVEGTSNPNLYWYRQAAGRGLQLLFYSVGIGQISSEVPQNLSASRPQDRQFILSSKKLLLSDSGFYLCAWSGGLAGLAKNIQYFGAGTRLSVL.

This clone appeared a single time. The rearrangement links TRBV7-8 to TRBJ2-7, with 7 bases fitting TRBD2. V shed 8 bases and J 0 bases; nucleotides not matched to a gene: 7. From germline, CDR1 is SGHVS and CDR2 FQNEAQ. The CDR3 is 14 amino acids. Written as DNA, the CDR3 is TGTGCCAGCTCGGGGAGGGTTAGCTCCTACGAGCAGTACTTC. It translates to CASSGRVSSYEQYF.